This TCR beta chain was captured by sequencing in a study of T cells in localized non-small cell lung cancer (TCRdb year 2020). Background on the whole study: The study examined T cell repertoires in a few hundred patients with early-stage NSCLC and compared tumors with uninvolved tumor-adjacent lungs. The cohort comprised approximately 240 treatment-naïve NSCLC patients with resected, localized lung tumors. The mean age of the NSCLC patients was about 62 years, with about 130 men and about a hundred women. What the work shows at the level of the full study, not this receptor alone: Higher blood T cell density associated with longer overall survival, while higher adjacent-lung clonality associated with shorter survival. A median of approximately 57 of the top 100 tumor clones were detected in paired uninvolved adjacent lung, and some 30 of these tumor clones were also found among the top 100 clones of the paired uninvolved adjacent lung. Because of the exploratory design, TCR variables were selected using unadjusted p-values without false-discovery rate correction. Uninvolved tumor-adjacent lung showed the highest T cell clonality, higher than tumor, which suggests more focused antigenic responses in the uninvolved tumor-adjacent lung. Multi-region tumor sequencing was not performed, so intratumor heterogeneity could not be excluded.

Cut back by 6 bases and 7 bases, the V and J ends lie 12 bases apart. CDR1 and CDR2, looked up from the germline V gene, are MDHEN and SYDVKM. Counted from cysteine to phenylalanine, this CDR3 has 13 amino acids. Only CDR3 DNA is held: 39 bases, read in frame from base 1. At diagnosis, tumor, uninvolved tumor-adjacent lung and peripheral blood were collected and then preserved as a mix of FFPE and fresh-frozen material. For TCR repertoire profiling, the blood samples were analyzed as peripheral blood mononuclear cells. Details on this clone: Its cognate antigen has yet to be identified. Nothing much larger sits one base from this clone, and base qualities are not available.

TCR beta CDR3 regions were sequenced from DNA using the immunoSEQ Assay. The source study handled its data this way. T cell density was computed as TCR beta template counts normalized to usable DNA estimated by amplifying housekeeping genes. The preseqR package was used to estimate richness by extrapolating to 400,000 templates for PBMC samples and to 120,000 templates for tissue samples. Clonality was calculated as one minus Pielou's evenness. Tissue-enriched TCRs were identified through differential abundance testing performed on productive amino-acid clonotypes, with a minimum total count of 5 and an alpha of 0.1. The Jaccard Index and the Morisita Overlap Index were used to measure how much the repertoires overlapped between compartments. GLIPH grouped TCR beta CDR3s together with public tetramer-defined viral CDR3s, and a viral motif had to include at least three viral sequences and show V-gene enrichment. TCRdb obtained this table from immuneACCESS and retained in-frame rearrangements with V and J assigned. These tables miss some clones; where compared with another copy, unresolved V genes account for less than half of the shortfall, and the remainder is unexplained. The V and J calls and the clone size are those of that table, but D and trimming were determined from the DNA. In all, the sample holds 35,000 or so clones, and 70% to 90% of those were seen once. About 7% of the sample goes to the ten largest clones.

The clonotype comes from a woman aged 40-69 years with stage I lung adenocarcinoma. Material: peripheral blood, obtained before any cancer treatment. The rearrangement joined TRBV28 to TRBJ1-4, with TRBD1 tentatively as D gene (5 bases match). The CDR3 reads CASRPGGGEKLFF. Here is the DNA: TGTGCCAGCAGGCCCGGGGGTGGTGAAAAACTGTTTTTT.